The present TCR beta chain was sequenced within a study of tumor-infiltrating lymphocytes in primary liver carcinoma. Study summary: Each participant had primary liver carcinoma, and surgical resection was the treatment.

V lost 7 bases to trimming and J lost 6 bases, with 18 bases between them. The CDR3 contains 14 residues. Germline V gene sequence: CDR1 SQVTM, CDR2 ANQGSEA. From around 500 ng total RNA, TCR beta cDNA was generated with a primer in the constant region. Three nested multiplex PCR rounds of slightly modified ARM-PCR generated TCR beta libraries. The first two PCR rounds used TRBV1-TRBV30 forward primers with a C-beta reverse primer, 9 to 11 cycles each. In TCRdb, the multiplex PCR reads were re-called with MiXCR into one record per CDR3 protein. The sample shows approximately 330,000 distinct CDR3 sequences, less than 75% of them seen only once. Germline DNA was also extracted, and blood RNA was taken from unsorted whole blood.

The receptor's source is a man in his forties with primary liver carcinoma and hepatitis B virus infection. The sample taken for sequencing was peripheral blood. This chain uses TRBV29-1 with TRBJ2-2; no clear D gene. In DNA form, the CDR3 reads TGCAGCGCTGAGGACCCCCAAACTGCCGGGGAGCTGTTTTTT. It encodes CSAEDPQTAGELFF.